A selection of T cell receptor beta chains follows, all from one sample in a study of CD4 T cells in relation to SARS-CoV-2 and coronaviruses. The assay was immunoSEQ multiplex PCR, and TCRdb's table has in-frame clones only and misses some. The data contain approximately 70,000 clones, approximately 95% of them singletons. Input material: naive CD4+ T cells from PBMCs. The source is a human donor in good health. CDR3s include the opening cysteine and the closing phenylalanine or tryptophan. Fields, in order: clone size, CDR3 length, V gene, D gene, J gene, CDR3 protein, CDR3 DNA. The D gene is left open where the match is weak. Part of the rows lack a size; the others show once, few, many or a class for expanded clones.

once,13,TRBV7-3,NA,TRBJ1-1,CASSLYGNTEAFF,TGTGCCAGCAGCTTATACGGGAACACTGAAGCTTTCTTT
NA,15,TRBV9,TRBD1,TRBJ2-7,CASSVMRDRPYEQYF,TGTGCCAGCAGCGTGATGCGGGACAGGCCCTACGAGCAGTACTTC
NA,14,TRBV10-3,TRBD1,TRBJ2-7,CAIRSGTGDYEQYF,TGTGCCATCAGATCCGGGACAGGGGATTACGAGCAGTACTTC
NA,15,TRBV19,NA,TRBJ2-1,CASTGAASSYNEQFF,TGTGCCAGTACGGGAGCGGCGAGCTCCTACAATGAGCAGTTCTTC
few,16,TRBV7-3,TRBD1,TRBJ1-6,CASSLSPGGSYSPLHF,TGTGCCAGCAGCTTATCGCCAGGGGGCAGTTATTCACCCCTCCACTTT
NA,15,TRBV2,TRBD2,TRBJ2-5,CASSSSGGAQETQYF,TGTGCCAGCAGTTCTAGCGGGGGGGCCCAAGAGACCCAGTACTTC
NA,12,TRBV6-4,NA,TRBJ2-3,CARSGSTDTQYF,TGTGCCAGGAGCGGGAGCACAGATACGCAGTATTTT
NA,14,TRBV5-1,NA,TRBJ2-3,CASSLQVSTDTQYF,TGCGCCAGCAGCTTACAGGTCAGCACAGATACGCAGTATTTT
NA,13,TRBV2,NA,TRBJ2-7,CASTPWRSYEQYF,TGTGCCAGCACTCCTTGGCGGTCCTACGAGCAGTACTTC
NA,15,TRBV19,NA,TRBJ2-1,CASSGAAGSYNEQFF,TGTGCCAGTAGTGGAGCAGCCGGCTCCTACAATGAGCAGTTCTTC
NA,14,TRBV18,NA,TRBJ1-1,CASSEVEGNTEAFF,TGTGCCAGCTCAGAGGTGGAGGGGAACACTGAAGCTTTCTTT
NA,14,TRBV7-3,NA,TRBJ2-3,CASSFGLTTDTQYF,TGTGCCAGCAGCTTCGGACTAACCACAGATACGCAGTATTTT
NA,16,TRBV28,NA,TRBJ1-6,CASSLRQGSYNSPLHF,TGTGCCAGCAGTTTAAGGCAGGGCTCCTATAATTCACCCCTCCACTTT
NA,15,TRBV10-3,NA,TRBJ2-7,CAISEKEGSSYEQYF,TGTGCCATCAGTGAGAAGGAGGGGTCCTCCTACGAGCAGTACTTC
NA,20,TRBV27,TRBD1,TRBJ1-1,CASSSRGQGGAGTGYTEAFF,TGTGCCAGCAGTAGCCGGGGACAGGGTGGGGCGGGGACTGGGTACACTGAAGCTTTCTTT
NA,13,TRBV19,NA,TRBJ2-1,CASSMRGVNEQFF,TGTGCCAGTAGTATGAGGGGGGTCAATGAGCAGTTCTTC
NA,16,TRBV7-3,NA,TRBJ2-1,CASSLISPSSYNEQFF,TGTGCCAGCAGCTTAATTAGCCCAAGCTCCTACAATGAGCAGTTCTTC
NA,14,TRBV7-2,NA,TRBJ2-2,CASSLIRGTGELFF,TGTGCCAGCAGCTTAATCAGGGGCACCGGGGAGCTGTTTTTT
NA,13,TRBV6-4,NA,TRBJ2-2,CASRVPNTGELFF,TGTGCCAGCAGAGTCCCTAACACCGGGGAGCTGTTTTTT
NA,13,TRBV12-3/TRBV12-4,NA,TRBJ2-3,CASTPGSTDTQYF,TGTGCCAGCACCCCGGGTAGCACAGATACGCAGTATTTT
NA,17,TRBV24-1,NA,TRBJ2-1,CATSDFGGTSAYNEQFF,TGTGCCACCAGTGATTTCGGCGGGACCAGCGCCTACAATGAGCAGTTCTTC
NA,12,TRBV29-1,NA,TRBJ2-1,CSVEGFRNEQFF,TGCAGCGTTGAGGGATTCCGCAATGAGCAGTTCTTC
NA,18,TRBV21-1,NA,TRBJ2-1,CASSKRQDSLRGYNEQFF,TGTGCCAGCAGCAAACGGCAGGACTCCCTAAGGGGGTACAATGAGCAGTTCTTC
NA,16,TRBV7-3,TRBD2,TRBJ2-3,CASSRTSGAQTDTQYF,TGTGCCAGCAGCCGGACTAGCGGGGCCCAGACAGATACGCAGTATTTT
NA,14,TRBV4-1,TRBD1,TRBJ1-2,CASSHGTGRGGYTF,TGCGCCAGCAGCCATGGGACAGGGAGAGGAGGCTACACCTTC
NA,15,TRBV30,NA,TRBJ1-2,CAWSFSPGLTYGYTF,TGTGCCTGGAGTTTTTCGCCTGGTCTTACCTATGGCTACACCTTC
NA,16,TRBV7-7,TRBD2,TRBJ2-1,CASSLLGTSGNNEQFF,TGTGCTAGCAGCTTACTCGGGACTAGCGGTAACAATGAGCAGTTCTTC
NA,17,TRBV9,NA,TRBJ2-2,CASSVDGTLTNTGELFF,TGTGCCAGCAGCGTAGATGGGACTCTTACGAACACCGGGGAGCTGTTTTTT
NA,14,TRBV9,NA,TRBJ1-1,CASSVGQRTDEAFF,TGTGCCAGCAGCGTAGGACAGCGGACCGACGAAGCTTTCTTT
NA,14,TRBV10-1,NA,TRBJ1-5,CASSSSRDGQPQHF,TGCGCCAGCAGTAGTAGTCGGGACGGTCAGCCCCAGCATTTT
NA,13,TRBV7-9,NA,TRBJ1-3,CAREKDGGNTIYF,TGTGCCCGGGAAAAGGACGGAGGAAACACCATATATTTT
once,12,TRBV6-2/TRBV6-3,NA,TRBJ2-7,CASSPLSYEQYF,TGTGCCAGCAGTCCACTCTCCTACGAGCAGTACTTC
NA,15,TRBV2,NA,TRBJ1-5,CASSSGAWGNQPQHF,TGTGCCAGCAGTTCAGGGGCCTGGGGCAATCAGCCCCAGCATTTT
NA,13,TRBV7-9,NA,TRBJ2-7,CASSDSNYYEQYF,TGTGCCAGCAGCGATAGCAATTACTACGAGCAGTACTTC
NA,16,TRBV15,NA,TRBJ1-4,CATSRDRAGEHEKLFF,TGTGCCACCAGCAGAGATCGGGCGGGGGAACATGAAAAACTGTTTTTT
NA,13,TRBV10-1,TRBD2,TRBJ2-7,CASSEVLAGVQYF,TGCGCCAGCAGTGAGGTGTTAGCGGGAGTTCAGTACTTC
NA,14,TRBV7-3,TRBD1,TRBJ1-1,CASSLDRGGTEAFF,TGTGCCAGCAGCCTCGACAGGGGCGGCACTGAAGCTTTCTTT
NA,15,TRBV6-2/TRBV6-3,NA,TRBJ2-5,CASSYDYKPRETQYF,TGTGCCAGCAGTTACGATTACAAACCGCGGGAGACCCAGTACTTC
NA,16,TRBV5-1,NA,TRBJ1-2,CASSLLSGFGSYGYTF,TGCGCCAGCAGCTTGTTGTCGGGGTTTGGGAGCTATGGCTACACCTTC
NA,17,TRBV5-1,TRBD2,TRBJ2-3,CASSSSRAAGEGDTQYF,TGCGCCAGCAGCTCGTCCCGGGCCGCGGGAGAGGGGGATACGCAGTATTTT
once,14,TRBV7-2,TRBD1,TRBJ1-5,CASSSGQAYQPQHF,TGTGCCAGCAGCTCGGGACAGGCCTATCAGCCCCAGCATTTT
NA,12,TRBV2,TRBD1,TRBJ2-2,CASQGAGGELFF,TGTGCCAGCCAGGGGGCGGGCGGGGAGCTGTTTTTT
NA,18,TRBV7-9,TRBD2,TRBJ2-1,CASSRGTSRGGVYNEQFF,TGTGCCAGCAGCCGCGGGACTAGCAGGGGGGGGGTCTACAATGAGCAGTTCTTC
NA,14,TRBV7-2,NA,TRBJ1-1,CASSFFQGNTEAFF,TGTGCCAGCAGCTTCTTCCAGGGGAACACTGAAGCTTTCTTT
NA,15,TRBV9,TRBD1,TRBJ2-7,CASSSDRGFSDEQYF,TGTGCCAGCAGCTCGGACAGGGGGTTTTCGGACGAGCAGTACTTC
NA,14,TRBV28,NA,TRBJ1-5,CASSLFSSNQPQHF,TGTGCCAGCAGTTTATTTAGTAGCAATCAGCCCCAGCATTTT
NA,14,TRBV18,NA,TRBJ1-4,CASSPPDGNEKLFF,TGTGCCAGCTCACCACCGGACGGCAATGAAAAACTGTTTTTT
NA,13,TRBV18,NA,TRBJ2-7,CASSPRVGDEQYF,TGTGCCAGCTCACCACGGGTCGGAGACGAGCAGTACTTC
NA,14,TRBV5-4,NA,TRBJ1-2,CASSLQITGSGYTF,TGTGCCAGCAGCTTACAAATTACAGGGTCTGGCTACACCTTC
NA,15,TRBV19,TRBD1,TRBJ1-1,CASSTPTGLNTEAFF,TGTGCCAGTAGTACCCCGACAGGGTTGAACACTGAAGCTTTCTTT